This entry is about one T cell receptor (beta chain). This sample is drawn from a study of blood T cell repertoires in COVID-19. The overall study: The United States, Italy and Spain supplied acute and convalescent COVID-19 samples.

As processed by the authors: Amplification with reference gene primers provided the estimates of nucleated cell counts. Profiling relied on immunoSEQ multiplex PCR, and the TCRdb table lists in-frame clones only, not all of them. The V and J calls and clone size were taken over from that table, and D and trimming were inferred from the DNA. Of about 91,000 clones listed, roughly four fifths are singletons. V was cut by 0 bases and J by 8 bases, with 14 bases left in between. Germline V gene sequence: CDR1 SGHDN, CDR2 FVKESK. The CDR3 is 16 amino acids. This TCR was sampled from a man aged 45 to 65 with active or convalescent COVID-19. The material sequenced was peripheral blood. This chain connects TRBV14 to TRBJ1-6; the D is unclear. DNA of the CDR3: TGTGCCAGCAGCCAAGATGAGGGTCGTAAGGATTCACCCCTCCACTTT. Protein: CASSQDEGRKDSPLHF.